This T cell receptor (beta chain) comes out of a study of T cell changes during pregnancy in multiple sclerosis. Libraries were prepared by immunoSEQ multiplex PCR; TCRdb keeps only in-frame clonotypes and omits some of them. The table records 65,000 to 80,000 clones, 85% to 95% of them present only once. The CDR3 has 14 amino acids. Germline CDR1 and CDR2: SGHRS and YFSETQ. With 3 bases removed from V and 6 bases from J, the gap between germline ends came to 15 bases. This TCR was recovered from a female donor with multiple sclerosis, enrolled in a pregnancy study. Sample: peripheral blood, taken in the second trimester of pregnancy. The chain uses TRBV5-1 and TRBJ1-1, with D perhaps matching TRBD1 (5 bases). This chain's CDR3 is CASSSLRRAAEAFF. The CDR3, as DNA: TGCGCCAGCAGCTCACTGCGCAGGGCGGCTGAAGCTTTCTTT.